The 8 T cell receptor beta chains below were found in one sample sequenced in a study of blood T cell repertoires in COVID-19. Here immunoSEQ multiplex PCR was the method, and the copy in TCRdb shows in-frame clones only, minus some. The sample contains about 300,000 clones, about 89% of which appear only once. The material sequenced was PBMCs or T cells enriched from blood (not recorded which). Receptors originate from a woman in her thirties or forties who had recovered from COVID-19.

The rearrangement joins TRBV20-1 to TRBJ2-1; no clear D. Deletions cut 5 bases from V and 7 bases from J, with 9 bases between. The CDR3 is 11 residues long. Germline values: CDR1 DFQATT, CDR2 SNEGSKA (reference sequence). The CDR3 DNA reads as TGCAGTGCTTCTTTGCGGAATGAGCAGTTCTTC. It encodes CSASLRNEQFF.

This chain's CDR3 is CASSSLGGNLETQYF. CDR3 DNA sequence: TGTGCCAGCAGCTCCCTTGGGGGGAATTTGGAGACCCAGTACTTC. J is TRBJ2-5 and V is TRBV7-8, with D maybe TRBD2 (6 bases). Trimming took 4 bases from V and 5 from J, leaving 17 bases between them. Germline CDR1 SGHVS, CDR2 FQNEAQ. There are 15 residues in the CDR3. The full variable domain, with the rest looked up from reference TRBV7-8 and TRBJ2-5, is GAGVSQSPRYKVAKRGQDVALRCDPISGHVSLFWYQQALGQGPEFLTYFQNEAQLDKSGLPSDRFFAERPEGSVSTLKIQRTQQEDSAVYLCASSSLGGNLETQYFGPGTRLLVL.

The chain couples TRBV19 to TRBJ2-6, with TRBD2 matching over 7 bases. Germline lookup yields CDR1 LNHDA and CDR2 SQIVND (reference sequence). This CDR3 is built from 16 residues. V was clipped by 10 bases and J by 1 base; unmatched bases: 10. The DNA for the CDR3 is TGTGCCACCCGAGGCGGGGGAGCGTCTGGGGCCAACGTCCTGACTTTC. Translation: CATRGGGASGANVLTF.

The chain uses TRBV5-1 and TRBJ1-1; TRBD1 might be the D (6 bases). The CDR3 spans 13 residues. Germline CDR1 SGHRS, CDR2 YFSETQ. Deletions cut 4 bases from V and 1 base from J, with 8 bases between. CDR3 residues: CASSPGANTEAFF. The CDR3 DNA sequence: TGCGCCAGCAGCCCAGGGGCGAACACTGAAGCTTTCTTT.

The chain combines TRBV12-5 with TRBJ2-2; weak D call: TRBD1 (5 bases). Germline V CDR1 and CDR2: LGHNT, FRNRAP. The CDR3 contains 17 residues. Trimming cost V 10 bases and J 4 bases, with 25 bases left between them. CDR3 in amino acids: CATFPPTALGGTGELFF. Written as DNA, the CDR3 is TGTGCTACCTTCCCCCCGACAGCTCTCGGTGGCACCGGGGAGCTGTTTTTT.

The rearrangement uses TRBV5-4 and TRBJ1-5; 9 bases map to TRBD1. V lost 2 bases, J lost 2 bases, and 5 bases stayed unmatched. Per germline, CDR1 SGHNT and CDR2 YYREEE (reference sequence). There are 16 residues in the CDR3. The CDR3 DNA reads TGTGCCAGCAGCTTCACAGGGGGCGGTGGCAATCAGCCCCAGCATTTT. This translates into CASSFTGGGGNQPQHF. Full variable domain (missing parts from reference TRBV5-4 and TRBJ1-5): ETGVTQSPTHLIKTRGQQVTLRCSSQSGHNTVSWYQQALGQGPQFIFQYYREEENGRGNFPPRFSGLQFPNYSSELNVNALELDDSALYLCASSFTGGGGNQPQHFGDGTRLSIL.

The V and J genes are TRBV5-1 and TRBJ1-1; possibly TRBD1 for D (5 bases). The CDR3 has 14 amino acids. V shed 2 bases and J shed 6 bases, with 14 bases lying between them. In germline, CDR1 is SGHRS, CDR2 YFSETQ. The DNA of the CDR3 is TGCGCCAGCAGCTTCGGGGGAAGGGTTGCTGAAGCTTTCTTT. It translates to CASSFGGRVAEAFF.

The CDR3: CASIWTGGLIEQYF. The CDR3 DNA sequence: TGTGCCAGCATCTGGACAGGGGGCTTAATAGAGCAGTACTTC. The chain couples TRBV2 to TRBJ2-7; TRBD1 matches at 11 bases. V lost 7 bases, J lost 7 bases, and 9 bases stayed unmatched. The CDR3 spans 14 residues. Germline lookup yields CDR1 SNHLY and CDR2 FYNNEI.